This entry features one T cell receptor (beta chain) sequence. The germline V gene has CDR1 LNHDA and CDR2 SQIVND (reference sequence). Trimming cost V 4 bases and J 8 bases; bases outside gene matches: 7. The CDR3 is 14 amino acids. This record belongs to a study of T cell responses to AZD1222 COVID-19 vaccine. Generated by immunoSEQ multiplex PCR, the TCRdb table keeps only in-frame clones and is missing some. The sample lists 85,000 to 90,000 clones, roughly 88% occurring once. Sequenced here: peripheral blood, sampled on day 0 of MenACWY control vaccination. The receptor was isolated from an adult in good health. The chain couples TRBV19 to TRBJ1-4, with 7 bases lining up with TRBD1. CDR3 sequence (DNA): TGTGCCAGTAGTACCCGGACAGGAGACGAAAAACTGTTTTTT. This codes for CASSTRTGDEKLFF.